This T cell receptor beta chain stems from a study of cytotoxic CD8 clonotypes in ibrutinib-treated CLL. Trimming took 0 bases from V and 2 from J; bases not matched to a gene: 4. Germline CDR1 reads LGHNA; CDR2 reads YSLEER. This CDR3 spans 16 amino acids. Libraries were prepared by immunoSEQ multiplex PCR; TCRdb keeps only in-frame clonotypes and omits some of them. There are around 310,000 clones in the sample; around four fifths occur only once, and about 6.3% lies in the top ten. The authors obtained roughly 2 micrograms of genomic DNA from cryopreserved PBMCs for TCR beta libraries. The rearrangement uses TRBV4-3 and TRBJ1-3; 7 bases match TRBD1. This specimen was PBMCs, taken before ibrutinib treatment. This clonotype originated in a human donor with chronic lymphocytic leukemia. The CDR3 protein is CASSQEADRPGNTIYF. CDR3 in DNA: TGCGCCAGCAGCCAAGAGGCGGACAGGCCTGGAAACACCATATATTTT.